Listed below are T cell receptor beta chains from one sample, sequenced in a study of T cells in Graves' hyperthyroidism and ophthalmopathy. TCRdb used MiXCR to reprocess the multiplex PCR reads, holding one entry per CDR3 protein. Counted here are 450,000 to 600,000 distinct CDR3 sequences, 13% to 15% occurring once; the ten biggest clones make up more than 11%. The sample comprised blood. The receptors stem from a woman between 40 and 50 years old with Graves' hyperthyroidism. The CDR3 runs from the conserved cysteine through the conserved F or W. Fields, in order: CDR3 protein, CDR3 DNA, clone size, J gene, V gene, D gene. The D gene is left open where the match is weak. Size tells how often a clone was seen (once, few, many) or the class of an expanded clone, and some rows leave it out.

CASSSHLGTEAFF | TGTGCCAGCAGTTCACATCTCGGGACTGAAGCTTTCTTT | many | TRBJ1-1 | TRBV28 | -
CASRMRGEYQPQHF | TGTGCCAGCAGGATGAGGGGGGAGTATCAGCCCCAGCATTTT | many | TRBJ1-5 | TRBV2 | -
CASSPYGLAGGPGNEQFF | TGTGCCAGCAGCCCGTACGGACTAGCGGGAGGGCCGGGCAATGAGCAGTTCTTC | many | TRBJ2-1 | TRBV3-1 | TRBD2
CASSLRSEGYTF | TGTGCCAGCAGTCTCAGATCGGAGGGCTACACCTTC | many | TRBJ1-2 | TRBV28 | -
CASSMGRDVFKETQYF | TGTGCCAGTAGTATGGGAAGGGATGTCTTTAAAGAGACCCAGTACTTC | - | TRBJ2-5 | TRBV19 | -
CASSPQTSGSFYEQYF | TGTGCCAGCAGCCCCCAGACTAGCGGGAGCTTCTACGAGCAGTACTTC | many | TRBJ2-7 | TRBV7-8 | TRBD2
CASSLERGTQYF | TGTGCCAGCAGCTTAGAGCGGGGGACCCAGTACTTC | many | TRBJ2-5 | TRBV11-2 | -
CASSLASPGLGETQYF | TGCGCCAGCAGCTTGGCTTCCCCGGGCCTAGGGGAGACCCAGTACTTC | many | TRBJ2-5 | TRBV5-1 | -
CASSFSRGAGGELFF | TGTGCCAGCAGCTTCAGCAGGGGGGCCGGCGGGGAGCTGTTTTTT | - | TRBJ2-2 | TRBV7-9 | -
CASSLDLSASYNEQFF | TGTGCCAGCAGCCTGGACCTCAGCGCTTCTTACAATGAGCAGTTCTTC | few | TRBJ2-1 | TRBV7-2 | -